These 31 T cell receptor beta chains originate from one sample sequenced in a study of T cells in Graves' hyperthyroidism and ophthalmopathy. There were TCR beta CDR3 regions amplified from RNA transcripts. Using the HTBI primer set, a first-round RT-PCR was run on the TCR CDR3. TCRdb recomputed calls from the multiplex PCR reads with MiXCR, one row per CDR3 protein. This table has approximately 330,000 distinct CDR3 sequences, around a fifth appearing once. Sequences were obtained from blood. These receptors were obtained from a woman aged 50 to 65 with Graves' hyperthyroidism.

This clonotype has at least ten counts. This chain connects TRBV28 to TRBJ1-2; no clear D. V dropped 2 bases and J dropped 2 bases, with 9 bases sitting between them. The CDR3 covers 14 residues. The germline V gene has CDR1 MDHEN and CDR2 SYDVKM. CDR3 amino acids: CASSLLGNNYGYTF. For the CDR3, the DNA is TGTGCCAGCAGTTTACTGGGAAACAACTATGGCTACACCTTC.

The chain links TRBV11-2 to TRBJ2-5; D perhaps matches TRBD2 (6 bases). Germline CDR1 and CDR2: SGHAT and FQNNGV. The CDR3 length is 18 residues. Between the trimmed V and J ends, which lost 3 bases and 1 base, there was a span of 21 bases. The CDR3 loop is CASSFPPRRRVSQETQYF. The CDR3 DNA reads as TGTGCCAGCAGCTTCCCCCCCAGGAGGAGGGTATCCCAAGAGACCCAGTACTTC.

This clonotype was seen many times. The chain employs TRBV20-1 and TRBJ2-7; 7 nucleotides agree with TRBD1. Trimming removed 6 bases from V and 6 bases from J; junction bases left unmatched: 11. CDR1 is DFQATT and CDR2 is SNEGSKA in the germline V gene (reference sequence). This CDR3 is built from 13 residues. CDR3 sequence (DNA): TGCAGTGCCCAGTCCCGGACAGGTACCGAGCAGTACTTC. This codes for CSAQSRTGTEQYF.

This sequence joins TRBV11-2 and TRBJ1-5, with D hard to call. The CDR3 consists of 15 residues. V was trimmed by 0 bases and J by 3 bases, leaving 9 bases between them. Germline V gene sequence: CDR1 SGHAT, CDR2 FQNNGV. CDR3 loop: CASSLEPSSNQPQHF. In DNA, the CDR3 is TGTGCCAGCAGCTTAGAGCCGTCGTCCAATCAGCCCCAGCATTTT.

This clonotype was seen only once. The gene calls are TRBV6-1 and TRBJ1-2, with a weak D call TRBD1 (5 bases). Germline assignment: CDR1 MNHNS and CDR2 SASEGT. The CDR3 has 13 amino acids. V was shortened by 7 bases and J by 4 bases, with 13 bases between the two germline ends. As DNA, the CDR3 is TGTGCCAGCAACCAAGGGGAAGGCTATGGCTACACCTTC. Encoded protein: CASNQGEGYGYTF.

Only a few counts were recorded for this clonotype. The V call is TRBV20-1, the J call TRBJ1-2; no clear D. The CDR3 consists of 15 residues. Trimming took off 0 bases at V and 4 bases at J, with 15 bases between the two ends. Per germline, CDR1 DFQATT and CDR2 SNEGSKA (reference sequence). CDR3 residues: CSARDSNRNPYGYTF. The CDR3 DNA is TGCAGTGCTAGAGATAGCAATCGGAACCCCTATGGCTACACCTTC.

The sample holds many counts of this clonotype. J is TRBJ2-5 and V is TRBV20-1, with D unresolved. V was pared by 3 bases and J by 4 bases, with 12 bases between. Looked up from germline, CDR1 is DFQATT and CDR2 is SNEGSKA (reference sequence). The CDR3 contains 13 residues. CDR3 in DNA: TGCAGTGCTAGCGACCCGCGATTAGAGACCCAGTACTTC. It yields the protein CSASDPRLETQYF.

This sequence joins TRBV2 and TRBJ2-7; TRBD2 agrees at 9 bases. Trimming at V came to 6 bases and at J to 0 bases, leaving 9 bases not matched to a gene. This CDR3 is 16 amino acids long. Germline loops: CDR1 SNHLY, CDR2 FYNNEI. In DNA form, the CDR3 reads TGTGCCAGCAGGGTACGAAAGCGGGGGGACTCCTACGAGCAGTACTTC. This sequence encodes CASRVRKRGDSYEQYF.

The genes are TRBV6-2 or TRBV6-3 and TRBJ1-2; no clear D gene. The CDR3 is 14 amino acids. The germline gives CDR1 MNHEY, CDR2 SVGEGT. The germline V and J ends were trimmed by 5 bases and 5 bases, with 15 bases remaining between them. The DNA of the CDR3 is TGTGCCAGCAGTGGTGTAGGAGGTTTTTATGGCTACACCTTC. Its protein is CASSGVGGFYGYTF.

This clonotype was detected ten times or more. The chain links TRBV5-1 to TRBJ1-2, with a tentative D call TRBD1 (6 bases). Deletions cut 3 bases from V and 6 bases from J, with 12 bases between. Germline CDR1 SGHRS, CDR2 YFSETQ. The CDR3 has 13 amino acids. The CDR3 nucleotides are TGCGCCAGCAGCTGGGGGCTGGGCCATGGCTACACCTTC. Translation: CASSWGLGHGYTF.

V is TRBV7-3 and J is TRBJ2-1, with 8 positions matching TRBD1. The germline CDR1 and CDR2 sequences are SGHTA and FQGTGA. The CDR3 extends over 16 amino acids. J lost 1 base, V lost 0 bases, and 2 bases had no gene match. CDR3 amino acids: CASSLTGQVSYNEQFF. The CDR3 bases are TGTGCCAGCAGCTTAACGGGACAGGTATCCTACAATGAGCAGTTCTTC.

This clonotype was counted at least ten times. CDR3 sequence (DNA): TGTGCCAGCAGTTTATTGTTCCTAGCGGGAAAGGCGAAGACCCAGTACTTC. It is translated as CASSLLFLAGKAKTQYF. The chain couples TRBV28 to TRBJ2-5, with TRBD2 matching 9 bases. V lost 1 base and J lost 6; bases outside the gene matches: 12. The CDR3 runs to 17 residues. Germline-derived CDR1 and CDR2 are MDHEN and SYDVKM.

The chain employs TRBV27 and TRBJ1-5; D ambiguous. Trimming shortened V by 2 bases and J by 4 bases, and 6 bases separated the two germline ends. CDR1 is MNHEY, CDR2 SMNVEV, per germline (reference sequence). The CDR3 extends over 13 amino acids. This CDR3 reads CASSLHFNQPQHF. CDR3 sequence (DNA): TGTGCCAGCAGTTTACACTTTAATCAGCCCCAGCATTTT.

This chain connects TRBV28 to TRBJ1-1; the D gene is possibly TRBD1 (6 bases). V gave up 2 bases and J gave up 3 bases, with 10 bases separating them. Looked up from germline, CDR1 is MDHEN and CDR2 is SYDVKM. This CDR3 has 14 residues. The CDR3: CASSLQGWDTEAFF. The CDR3 coding sequence is TGTGCCAGCAGTTTACAGGGGTGGGACACTGAAGCTTTCTTT.

This clonotype was found many times. The V gene is TRBV27, the J gene TRBJ2-7; TRBD1 might be the D (6 bases). The V end lost 4 bases, the J end lost 9 bases, and 22 bases lay between the germline ends. The germline gives CDR1 MNHEY, CDR2 SMNVEV (reference sequence). The CDR3 extends over 15 amino acids. CDR3 DNA sequence: TGTGCCAGCAGTTCGACAGGACCGCCGAATGACTGGCAGTACTTC. It yields the protein CASSSTGPPNDWQYF.

The chain has TRBV11-2 and TRBJ2-3; D is ambiguous. Germline V CDR1 and CDR2: SGHAT, FQNNGV. This CDR3 has 14 residues. Trimming cost V 7 bases and J 6 bases, with 17 bases left between them. The DNA for the CDR3 is TGTGCCAGCATGTGGAGTGTTATGGCGGATACGCAGTATTTT. Amino acid sequence: CASMWSVMADTQYF.

Turning to this clonotype: Being one base from a much bigger clone, this may be a read error. V gene TRBV28 combines with J gene TRBJ1-3; D is uncertain. The CDR3 loop spans 11 amino acids. Germline-derived CDR1 and CDR2 are MDHEN and SYDVKM. CDR3 in amino acids: CASILGNTICF. The CDR3 DNA sequence: TGTGCCAGCATTCTTGGAAACACCATATGTTTT.

In its sample, this clonotype was seen many times. This chain joins TRBV20-1 and TRBJ2-7, with D perhaps TRBD2 (5 bases). Trimming took 3 bases from V and 6 from J, leaving 6 bases between them. Looked up from germline, CDR1 is DFQATT and CDR2 is SNEGSKA (reference sequence). The length of the CDR3 is 10 residues. CDR3 nucleotide sequence: TGCAGTGCTAGCCGGGGCGAGCAGTACTTC. Protein product: CSASRGEQYF.

This rearrangement joins TRBV10-3 to TRBJ2-7; D is possibly TRBD2 (5 bases). Trimming took 10 bases from V and 6 from J, leaving 19 bases between them. CDR3 length equals 13 residues. The V gene's germline CDR1 is ENHRY and CDR2 SYGVKD. The CDR3: CARGPALAGEQYF. The CDR3 region has the DNA TGTGCCAGGGGTCCCGCGCTTGCGGGCGAGCAGTACTTC.

The table lists this clonotype with a few counts. The chain recombines TRBV7-6 with TRBJ1-3; D unresolved. V lost 0 bases to trimming and J lost 0 bases, with 6 bases between them. CDR3 size: 15 residues. Germline values: CDR1 SGHVS, CDR2 FNYEAQ. In DNA, the CDR3 is TGTGCCAGCAGCTTAGCGGCGGGCTCTGGAAACACCATATATTTT. This sequence encodes CASSLAAGSGNTIYF.

This clonotype has more than one count but fewer than ten. The chain employs TRBV20-1 and TRBJ2-2; D is ambiguous. Trimming pared 6 bases from V and 4 bases from J, leaving 15 bases between. The CDR3 has 14 amino acids. CDR1 and CDR2 (germline): DFQATT, SNEGSKA (reference sequence). In nucleotides, the CDR3 is TGCAGTGCCACTTTATTTTCTGGCACCGGGGAGCTGTTTTTT. It codes for CSATLFSGTGELFF.

This clonotype occurred a few times. The V and J genes are TRBV18 and TRBJ2-7; D is possibly TRBD1 (6 bases). Between the trimmed V and J ends, which lost 8 bases and 0 bases, there was a span of 14 bases. The CDR3 is 14 residues long. Germline loops: CDR1 KGHSH, CDR2 LQKENI. The CDR3 reads CASARDMYSYEQYF. CDR3 coding DNA: TGTGCCAGCGCCCGGGACATGTACTCCTACGAGCAGTACTTC.

This clonotype has a handful of counts. This chain links TRBV7-9 with TRBJ1-2; D is possibly TRBD1 (6 bases). The CDR3 is 17 amino acids. The germline V gene encodes CDR1 SEHNR and CDR2 FQNEAQ (reference sequence). Trimming removed 0 bases at V and 4 bases at J, with 18 bases between. The CDR3 is CASSLALGGRGFYGYTF. The CDR3 DNA follows: TGTGCCAGCAGCTTAGCGTTGGGGGGGCGAGGATTCTATGGCTACACCTTC.

This clonotype occurred many times. The gene calls are TRBV11-2 and TRBJ2-7; 10 bases map to TRBD2. Germline V gives CDR1 SGHAT, CDR2 FQNNGV. The CDR3 totals 15 residues. Trimming removed 5 bases from V and 6 bases from J; junction bases left unmatched: 10. The CDR3 loop is CASSPQLAGVREQYF. CDR3 DNA sequence: TGTGCCAGCAGCCCCCAGCTAGCGGGAGTACGCGAGCAGTACTTC.

This clonotype was seen many times. V usage is TRBV30 and J usage is TRBJ1-1; D might be TRBD1 (5 bases). Germline V gene data show CDR1 as GTSNPN and CDR2 as SVGIG (reference sequence). This CDR3 comprises 14 residues. V gave up 7 bases and J gave up 1 base, with 16 bases separating them. The CDR3 bases are TGTGCCTCATGGACACGCTTAGAGAACACTGAAGCTTTCTTT. It yields the protein CASWTRLENTEAFF.

There are many counts of this clonotype. V gene TRBV18 combines with J gene TRBJ2-5; 7 bases align to TRBD1. The CDR3 contains 15 residues. Germline lookup yields CDR1 KGHSH and CDR2 LQKENI. V lost 3 bases and J lost 6; bases outside the gene matches: 10. CDR3 in amino acids: CASSPPGTAAQTQYF. In DNA, the CDR3 is TGTGCCAGCTCACCGCCCGGGACAGCTGCTCAGACCCAGTACTTC.

The V gene is TRBV28, the J gene TRBJ1-4, with D tentatively TRBD1 (6 bases). Germline V gene lookup returns CDR1 MDHEN and CDR2 SYDVKM. Trimming took 5 bases from V and 11 from J, leaving 21 bases between them. The CDR3 sequence is 15 residues long. The CDR3 here is CASSPRDILTVKLFF. CDR3 nucleotides: TGTGCCAGCAGTCCCCGGGACATACTAACAGTTAAACTGTTTTTT.

As concerns this clonotype: A single base separates this from a much larger clone, so it may be a read error. The chain uses TRBV3-1 and TRBJ2-4, with a possible D match to TRBD2 (5 bases). Germline CDR1 LGHDT, CDR2 YNNKEL (reference sequence). V lost 4 bases and J 8 bases, leaving 15 bases between the germline ends. This CDR3 has 14 residues. This chain's CDR3 is CASSLPDGVDIQYF. The CDR3 DNA sequence: TGTGCCAGCAGCCTCCCGGACGGGGTCGACATTCAGTACTTC.

There are many counts of this clonotype. The V call is TRBV2, the J call TRBJ2-1, with D possibly matching TRBD2 (6 bases). Trimming left V 7 bases short and J 7 bases short, with 14 bases between. CDR3 length: 13 residues. CDR1 is SNHLY, CDR2 FYNNEI, per germline. CDR3 region: CASTRSGLNEQFF. The CDR3 bases are TGTGCCAGCACCCGGAGCGGGCTAAATGAGCAGTTCTTC.

This chain connects TRBV5-5 to TRBJ2-1; 8 bases are shared with TRBD2. Germline CDR1 is SGHKS and CDR2 is YYEKEE (reference sequence). Losses at the gene ends were 6 bases for V and 0 bases for J; bases not matched to a gene: 5. The CDR3 runs to 15 residues. DNA for the CDR3: TGTGCCAGCAACGGACTAGCAGGCTCCTACAATGAGCAGTTCTTC. Its protein product is CASNGLAGSYNEQFF.

The sample holds a few counts of this clonotype. This chain joins TRBV2 and TRBJ1-4, with D hard to call. Germline lookup yields CDR1 SNHLY and CDR2 FYNNEI. This CDR3 region has 14 residues. V was clipped by 5 bases and J by 4 bases, with 11 bases between them. The DNA of the CDR3 is TGTGCCAGCAGTAGAGGGAGTGGTAATGAAAAACTGTTTTTT. The encoded protein is CASSRGSGNEKLFF.